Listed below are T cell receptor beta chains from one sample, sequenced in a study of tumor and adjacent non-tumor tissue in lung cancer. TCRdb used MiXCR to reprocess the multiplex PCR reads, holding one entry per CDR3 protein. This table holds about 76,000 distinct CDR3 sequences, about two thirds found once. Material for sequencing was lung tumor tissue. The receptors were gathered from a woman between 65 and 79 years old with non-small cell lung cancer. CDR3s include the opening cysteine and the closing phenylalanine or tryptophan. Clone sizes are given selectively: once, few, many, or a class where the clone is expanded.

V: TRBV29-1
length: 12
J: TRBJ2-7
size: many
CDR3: CSVASSGGEQYF

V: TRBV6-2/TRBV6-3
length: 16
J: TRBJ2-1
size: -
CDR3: CASSSHRGGRYNEQFF

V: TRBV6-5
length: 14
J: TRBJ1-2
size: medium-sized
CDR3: CASKRLGRGYGYTF

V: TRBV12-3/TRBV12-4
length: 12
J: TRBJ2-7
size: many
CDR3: CASSFDGYEQYF

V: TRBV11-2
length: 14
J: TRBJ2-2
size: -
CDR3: CASSLSSNTWGLFF

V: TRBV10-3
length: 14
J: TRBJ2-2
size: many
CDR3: CAISEVENTGELFF

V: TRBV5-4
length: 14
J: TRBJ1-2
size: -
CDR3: CASSLQGVLSGYTF

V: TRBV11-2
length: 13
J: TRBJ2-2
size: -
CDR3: CASSVGGLGELFF

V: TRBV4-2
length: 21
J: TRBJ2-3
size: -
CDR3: CASSQEWTSGRRGAFFDTQYF

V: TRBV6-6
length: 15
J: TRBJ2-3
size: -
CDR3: CPSSYQGAHTDTQYF

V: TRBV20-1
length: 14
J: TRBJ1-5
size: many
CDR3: CSALGQQSNQPQHF

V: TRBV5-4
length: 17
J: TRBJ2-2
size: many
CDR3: CASSFSGRALGTGELFF

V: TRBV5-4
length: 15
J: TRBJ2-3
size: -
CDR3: CASSLVRRVADTQYF

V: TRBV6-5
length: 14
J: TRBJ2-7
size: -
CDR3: CASSPGTGRYRQYF

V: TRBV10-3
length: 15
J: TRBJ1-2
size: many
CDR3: CAISVRKGGPNGYTF

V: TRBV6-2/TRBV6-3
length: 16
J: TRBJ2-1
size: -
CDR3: CASPYEREIPYNEHFF

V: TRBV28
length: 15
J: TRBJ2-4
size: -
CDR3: CASSSPGTSGNIEYF

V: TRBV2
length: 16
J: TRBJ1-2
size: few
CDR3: CASSEVGANNNYGYTF

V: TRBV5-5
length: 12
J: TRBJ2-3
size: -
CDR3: CARSWSSYMQYF

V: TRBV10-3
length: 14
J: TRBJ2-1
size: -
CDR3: CGTRTSVIQTEQFF

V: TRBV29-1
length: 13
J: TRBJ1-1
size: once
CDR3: CSAGQVVNTEAFF

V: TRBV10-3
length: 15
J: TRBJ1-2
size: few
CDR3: CVISGRISGDNGYTF

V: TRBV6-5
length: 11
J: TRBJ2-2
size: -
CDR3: CASGNVGELFF

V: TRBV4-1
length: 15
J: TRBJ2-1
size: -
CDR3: CASSQALGEYNEQFF

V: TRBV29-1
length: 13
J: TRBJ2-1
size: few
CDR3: CGVKRQGIKEQFF